This entry describes one TCR beta chain. Once RNA had been extracted, it was reverse transcribed into cDNA to act as the sequencing template. Method: immunoSEQ multiplex PCR; TCRdb's copy keeps in-frame clones and lacks some. This table holds 150,000 or so clones, approximately 87% found once. Alopecia areata patients had lesional scalp punch biopsies and peripheral blood taken from them. V shed 3 bases and J shed 0 bases, with 11 bases lying between them. From germline, CDR1 is PRHDT and CDR2 FYEKMQ (reference sequence). This CDR3 comprises 16 residues. The sample originates from a study of CD8+ T cells in alopecia areata.

The chain uses TRBV13 and TRBJ2-2; a weak D match, TRBD2 (5 bases). Here the sequenced sample was CD8+ T cells sorted from blood, taken at week 0. The clonotype comes from a human donor with alopecia areata. The CDR3 here is CASSFGEGANTGELFF. In DNA form, the CDR3 reads TGTGCCAGCAGCTTCGGTGAGGGAGCGAACACCGGGGAGCTGTTTTTT.